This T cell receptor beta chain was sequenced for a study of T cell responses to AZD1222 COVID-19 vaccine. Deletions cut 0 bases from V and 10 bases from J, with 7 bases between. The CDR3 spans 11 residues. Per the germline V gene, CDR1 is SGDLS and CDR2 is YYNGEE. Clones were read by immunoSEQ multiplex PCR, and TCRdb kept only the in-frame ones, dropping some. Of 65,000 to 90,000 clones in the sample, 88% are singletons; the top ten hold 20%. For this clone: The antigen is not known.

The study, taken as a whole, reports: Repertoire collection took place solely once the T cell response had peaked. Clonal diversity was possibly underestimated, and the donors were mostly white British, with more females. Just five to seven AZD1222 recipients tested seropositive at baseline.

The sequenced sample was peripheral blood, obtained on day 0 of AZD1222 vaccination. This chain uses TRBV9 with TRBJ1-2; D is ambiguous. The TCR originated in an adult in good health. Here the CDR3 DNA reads TGTGCCAGCAGCGTAGGGCCGGACTACACCTTC. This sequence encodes CASSVGPDYTF.